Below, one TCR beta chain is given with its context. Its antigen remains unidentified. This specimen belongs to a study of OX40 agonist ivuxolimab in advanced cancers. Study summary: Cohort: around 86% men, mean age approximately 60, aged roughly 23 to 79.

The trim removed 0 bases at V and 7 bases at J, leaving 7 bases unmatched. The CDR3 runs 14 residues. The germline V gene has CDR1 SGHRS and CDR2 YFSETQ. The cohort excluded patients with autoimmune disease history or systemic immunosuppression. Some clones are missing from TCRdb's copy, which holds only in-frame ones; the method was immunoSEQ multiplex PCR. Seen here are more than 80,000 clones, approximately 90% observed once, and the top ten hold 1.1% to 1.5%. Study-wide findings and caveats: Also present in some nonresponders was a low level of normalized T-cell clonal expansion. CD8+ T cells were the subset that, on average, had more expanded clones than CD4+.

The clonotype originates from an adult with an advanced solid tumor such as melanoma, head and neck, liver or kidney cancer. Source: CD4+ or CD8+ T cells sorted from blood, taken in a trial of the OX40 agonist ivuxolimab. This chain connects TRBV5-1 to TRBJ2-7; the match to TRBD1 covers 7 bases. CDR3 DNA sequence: TGCGCCAGCAGCTTGGGACAGGGACGCGGGGAGCAGTACTTC. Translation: CASSLGQGRGEQYF.